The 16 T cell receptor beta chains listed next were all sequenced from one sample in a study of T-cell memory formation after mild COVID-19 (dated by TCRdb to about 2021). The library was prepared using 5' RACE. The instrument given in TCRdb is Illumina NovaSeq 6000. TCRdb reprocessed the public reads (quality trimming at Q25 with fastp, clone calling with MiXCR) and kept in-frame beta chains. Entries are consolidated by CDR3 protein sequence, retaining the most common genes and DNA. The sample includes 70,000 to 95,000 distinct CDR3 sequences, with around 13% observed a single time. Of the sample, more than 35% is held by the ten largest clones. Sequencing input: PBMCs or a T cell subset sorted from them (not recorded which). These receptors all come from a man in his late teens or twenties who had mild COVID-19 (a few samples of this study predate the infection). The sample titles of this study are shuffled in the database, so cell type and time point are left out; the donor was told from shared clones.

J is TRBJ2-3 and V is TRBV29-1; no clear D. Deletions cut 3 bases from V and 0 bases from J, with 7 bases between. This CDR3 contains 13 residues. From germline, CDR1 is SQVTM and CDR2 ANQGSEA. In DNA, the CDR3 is TGCAGCGTTGACTACATTAGCACAGATACGCAGTATTTT. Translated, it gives CSVDYISTDTQYF.

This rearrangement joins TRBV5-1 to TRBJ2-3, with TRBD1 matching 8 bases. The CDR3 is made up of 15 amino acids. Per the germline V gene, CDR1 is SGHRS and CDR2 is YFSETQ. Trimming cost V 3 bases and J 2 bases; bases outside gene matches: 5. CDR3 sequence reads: CASSWGQAYTDTQYF. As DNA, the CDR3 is TGCGCCAGCAGCTGGGGACAGGCCTACACAGATACGCAGTATTTT.

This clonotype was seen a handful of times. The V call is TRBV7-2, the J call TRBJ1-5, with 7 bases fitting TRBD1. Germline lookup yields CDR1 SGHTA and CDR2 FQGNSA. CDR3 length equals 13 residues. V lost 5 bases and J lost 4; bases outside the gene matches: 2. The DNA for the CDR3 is TGTGCCAGCAGCCGCAGGGGGAATCAGCCCCAGCATTTT. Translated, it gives CASSRRGNQPQHF.

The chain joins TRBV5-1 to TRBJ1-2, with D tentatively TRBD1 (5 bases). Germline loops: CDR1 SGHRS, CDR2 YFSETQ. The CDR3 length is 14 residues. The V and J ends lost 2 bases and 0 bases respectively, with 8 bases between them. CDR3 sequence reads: CASSFRDSNYGYTF. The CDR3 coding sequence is TGCGCCAGCAGCTTCAGGGACTCTAACTATGGCTACACCTTC.

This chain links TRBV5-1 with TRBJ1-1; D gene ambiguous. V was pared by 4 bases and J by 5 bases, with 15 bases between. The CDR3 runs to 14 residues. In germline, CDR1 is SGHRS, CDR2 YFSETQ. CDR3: CASSTSRGRTEAFF. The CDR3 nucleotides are TGCGCCAGCAGCACATCCAGAGGTAGGACTGAAGCTTTCTTT.

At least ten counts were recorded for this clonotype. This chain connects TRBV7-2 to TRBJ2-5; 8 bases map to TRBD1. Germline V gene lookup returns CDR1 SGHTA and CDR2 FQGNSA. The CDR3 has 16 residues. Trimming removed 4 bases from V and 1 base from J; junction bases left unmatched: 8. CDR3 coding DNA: TGTGCCAGCAGCTCACCCCGGGACAGGATCCAAGAGACCCAGTACTTC. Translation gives CASSSPRDRIQETQYF.

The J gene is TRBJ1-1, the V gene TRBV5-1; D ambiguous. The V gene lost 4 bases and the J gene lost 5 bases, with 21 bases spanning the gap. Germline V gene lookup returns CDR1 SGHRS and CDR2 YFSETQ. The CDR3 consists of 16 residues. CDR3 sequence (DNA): TGCGCCAGCAGCGTAGACCCGAACCTGTCGGAGACTGAAGCTTTCTTT. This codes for CASSVDPNLSETEAFF.

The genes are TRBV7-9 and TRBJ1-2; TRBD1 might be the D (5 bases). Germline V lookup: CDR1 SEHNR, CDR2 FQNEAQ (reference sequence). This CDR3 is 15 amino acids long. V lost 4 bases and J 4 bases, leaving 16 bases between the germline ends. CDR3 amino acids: CASSSFDSAIYGYTF. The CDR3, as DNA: TGTGCCAGCAGCTCGTTCGACAGCGCAATCTATGGCTACACCTTC.

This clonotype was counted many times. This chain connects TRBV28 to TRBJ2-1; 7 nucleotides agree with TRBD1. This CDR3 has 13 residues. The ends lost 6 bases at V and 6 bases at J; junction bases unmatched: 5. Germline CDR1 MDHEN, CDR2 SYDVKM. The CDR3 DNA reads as TGTGCCAGCAGGAGACAGGGAACCAATGAGCAGTTCTTC. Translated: CASRRQGTNEQFF.

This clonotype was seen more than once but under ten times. The CDR3 bases are TGTGCCAGCACCTCCGGGACCCAAGCCGGGGAGCTGTTTTTT. It yields the protein CASTSGTQAGELFF. This sequence joins TRBV6-2 or TRBV6-3 and TRBJ2-2; D could derive from TRBD1 or TRBD2 (5 bases each). The germline V gene has CDR1 MNHEY and CDR2 SVGEGT. CDR3 length: 14 amino acids. V lost 7 bases and J 6 bases, leaving 15 bases between the germline ends.

CDR3 protein: CASSQHQVAYYEQYF. CDR3 DNA: TGCGCCAGCAGCCAACATCAGGTGGCCTACTACGAGCAGTACTTC. This chain links TRBV4-1 with TRBJ2-7, with D hard to call. Trimming took off 2 bases at V and 3 bases at J, with 14 bases between the two ends. The germline CDR1 and CDR2 sequences are MGHRA and YSYEKL. The CDR3 extends over 15 amino acids.

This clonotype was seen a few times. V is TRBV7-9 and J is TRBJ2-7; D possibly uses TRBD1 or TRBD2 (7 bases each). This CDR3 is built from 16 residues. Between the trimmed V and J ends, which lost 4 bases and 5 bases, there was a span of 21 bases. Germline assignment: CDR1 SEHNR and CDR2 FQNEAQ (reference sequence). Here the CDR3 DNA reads TGTGCCAGCAGCTCGCAGACAGGGAGGGGTTGGGACGAGCAGTACTTC. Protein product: CASSSQTGRGWDEQYF.

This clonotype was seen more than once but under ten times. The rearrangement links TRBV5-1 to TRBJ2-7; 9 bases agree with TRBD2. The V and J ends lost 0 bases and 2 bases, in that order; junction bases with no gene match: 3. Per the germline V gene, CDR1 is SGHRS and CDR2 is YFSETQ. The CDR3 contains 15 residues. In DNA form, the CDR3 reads TGCGCCAGCAGCTTGGAGTCTAGCGGGACCTACGAGCAGTACTTC. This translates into CASSLESSGTYEQYF. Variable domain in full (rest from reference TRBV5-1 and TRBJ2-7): KAGVTQTPRYLIKTRGQQVTLSCSPISGHRSVSWYQQTPGQGLQFLFEYFSETQRNKGNFPGRFSGRQFSNSRSEMNVSTLELGDSALYLCASSLESSGTYEQYFGPGTRLTVT.

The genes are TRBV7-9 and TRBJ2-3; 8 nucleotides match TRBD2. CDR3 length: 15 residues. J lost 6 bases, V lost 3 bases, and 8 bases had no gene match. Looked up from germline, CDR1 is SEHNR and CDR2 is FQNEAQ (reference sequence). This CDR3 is CASSLFGGAGDTQYF. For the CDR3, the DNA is TGTGCCAGCAGCTTGTTCGGGGGGGCAGGTGATACGCAGTATTTT.

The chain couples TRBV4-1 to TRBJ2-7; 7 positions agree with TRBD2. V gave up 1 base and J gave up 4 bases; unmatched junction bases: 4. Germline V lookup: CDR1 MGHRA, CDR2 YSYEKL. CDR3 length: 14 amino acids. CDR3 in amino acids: CASSQAWGGYEQYF. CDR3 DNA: TGCGCCAGCAGCCAAGCCTGGGGGGGGTACGAGCAGTACTTC.

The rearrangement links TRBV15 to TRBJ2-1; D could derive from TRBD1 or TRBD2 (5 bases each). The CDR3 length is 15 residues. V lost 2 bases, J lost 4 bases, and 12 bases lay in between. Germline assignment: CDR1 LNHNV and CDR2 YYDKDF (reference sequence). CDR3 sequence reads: CATSRSGTPYNEQFF. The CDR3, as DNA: TGTGCCACCAGCAGATCCGGGACCCCATACAATGAGCAGTTCTTC.